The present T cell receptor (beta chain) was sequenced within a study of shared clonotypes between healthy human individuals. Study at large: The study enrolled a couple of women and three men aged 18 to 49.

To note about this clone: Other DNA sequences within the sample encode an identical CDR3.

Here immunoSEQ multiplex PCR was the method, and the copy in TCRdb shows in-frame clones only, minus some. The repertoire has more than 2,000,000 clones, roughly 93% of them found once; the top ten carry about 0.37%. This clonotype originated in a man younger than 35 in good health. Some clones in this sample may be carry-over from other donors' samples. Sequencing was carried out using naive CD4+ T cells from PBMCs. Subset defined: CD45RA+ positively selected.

In DNA, the CDR3 is TGTGCCAGCAGCCCTACAGATACGCAGTATTTT. Amino acid sequence: CASSPTDTQYF. J is TRBJ2-3 and V is TRBV7-9; D call uncertain. With 5 bases removed from V and 3 bases from J, the gap between germline ends came to 3 bases. The germline V gene has CDR1 SEHNR and CDR2 FQNEAQ (reference sequence). CDR3 length: 11 amino acids.